These T cell receptor beta chains were read from a single sample in a study of blood T cell repertoires in COVID-19. Profiled with immunoSEQ multiplex PCR; TCRdb holds only in-frame clones, not every one. Here the sample spans roughly 210,000 clones, 80% to 90% being singletons. What was sequenced was PBMCs or T cells enriched from blood (not recorded which). The receptors come from a man aged 25-40 years in a cohort exposed to, infected with or recovered from COVID-19 (not recorded which). CDR3s include the opening cysteine and the closing phenylalanine or tryptophan. The D gene is left open where the match is weak. Clone size is not always given. Where it is, it says once, few, many or a class for expanded clones.

size,D,V,J,DNA,CDR3
-,TRBD1,TRBV4-1,TRBJ1-1,TGCGCCAGCAGCCAGAGACAGGGAATGAACACTGAAGCTTTCTTT,CASSQRQGMNTEAFF
-,-,TRBV28,TRBJ1-1,TGTGCCAGCAGTTTAGAACAGGGCTTAAACACTGAAGCTTTCTTT,CASSLEQGLNTEAFF
-,-,TRBV5-4,TRBJ2-5,TGTGCCAGCAGCTTGGACAGGGCCCTCGCAGAGACCCAGTACTTC,CASSLDRALAETQYF
-,-,TRBV11-3,TRBJ2-3,TGTGCCAGCAGCTCCCAGACAGAATTCTTTTATTCTAGCACAGATACGCAGTATTTT,CASSSQTEFFYSSTDTQYF
-,-,TRBV11-2,TRBJ2-4,TGTGCCAGCAGCGGAAGGACTTTAGCCAAAAACATTCAGTACTTC,CASSGRTLAKNIQYF
-,-,TRBV21-1,TRBJ1-1,TGTGCCAGCAGCAAAGGGGGCAAAGGAGTTGTCGAAGCTTTCTTT,CASSKGGKGVVEAFF
-,TRBD2,TRBV5-8,TRBJ2-2,TGTGCCAGCAGCCCCGGACTAGTTGGTAACACCGGGGAGCTGTTTTTT,CASSPGLVGNTGELFF
-,-,TRBV19,TRBJ2-7,TGTGCCAGTAGTACCTCGGCCAGGTCCGGGGACGAGCAGTACTTC,CASSTSARSGDEQYF
-,-,TRBV15,TRBJ1-2,TGTGCCACCAGCAGAGCAGAGGGTCAAGATGGGGGGACTAACTATGGCTACACCTTC,CATSRAEGQDGGTNYGYTF
-,-,TRBV3-1/TRBV3-2,TRBJ2-1,TGTGCCAGCAGCTCTAGCCATTCCTACAATGAGCAGTTCTTC,CASSSSHSYNEQFF
-,TRBD1,TRBV29-1,TRBJ2-7,TGCAGCGTTGGGGACAGGTGGAAAGAAGGCGAGCAGTACTTC,CSVGDRWKEGEQYF
-,-,TRBV28,TRBJ2-7,TGTGCCAGCAGTTTTGATGGCCTCTACGAGCAGTACTTC,CASSFDGLYEQYF
few,-,TRBV5-1,TRBJ2-1,TGCGCCAGCAGCTTCGAGGGCGGGTTTGATGAGCAGTTCTTC,CASSFEGGFDEQFF
once,-,TRBV7-6,TRBJ2-5,TGTGCCAGCAGCTTAGAAGCAAGACAAGAGACCCAGTACTTC,CASSLEARQETQYF
-,TRBD1,TRBV5-4,TRBJ2-1,TGTGCCAGCAGCTTGTCACGCCGGACAGGGGACAATGAGCAGTTCTTC,CASSLSRRTGDNEQFF
few,-,TRBV7-9,TRBJ1-1,TGTGCCAGCAGCTTAGATCAGGACACTGAAGCTTTCTTT,CASSLDQDTEAFF
-,-,TRBV27,TRBJ1-5,TGTGCCAGCAGTTTATTGTCAGGGAATGCTCAGCCCCAGCATTTT,CASSLLSGNAQPQHF
-,-,TRBV9,TRBJ2-3,TGTGCCAGCAGCGGAGCGGTGAAAGATACGCAGTATTTT,CASSGAVKDTQYF
-,-,TRBV28,TRBJ2-4,TGTGCCAGCACCCGGCGACAGGCCCTAGCCAAAAACATTCAGTACTTC,CASTRRQALAKNIQYF
-,TRBD2,TRBV7-2,TRBJ2-1,TGTGCCAGCAGCCCCCTGTCGGGACTAGCGGGAGTGGGGTCGGGTGAGCAGTTCTTC,CASSPLSGLAGVGSGEQFF
-,TRBD1,TRBV19,TRBJ2-6,TGTGCCAGTAGTATTATACAGGGGGCGAGCTCTGGGGCCAACGTCCTGACTTTC,CASSIIQGASSGANVLTF
-,-,TRBV21-1,TRBJ2-7,TGTGCCAGCAGCAAAAAAGAGGACAGGTTTTCCTACGAGCAGTACTTC,CASSKKEDRFSYEQYF
-,TRBD2,TRBV6-5,TRBJ2-7,TGTGCCAGCAGCCGGACTAGCGGGGGGCAGTACTTC,CASSRTSGGQYF
-,TRBD1,TRBV5-1,TRBJ1-3,TGCGCCAGCAGCGGGACAGCTGGAAACACCATATATTTT,CASSGTAGNTIYF
-,-,TRBV5-1,TRBJ2-5,TGCGCCAGCAGCTTGTCCGGTAGCGGCCAAGAGACCCAGTACTTC,CASSLSGSGQETQYF
-,-,TRBV21-1,TRBJ2-7,TGTGCCAGCAGCAAACTGGCGGGAGACTTCTACGAGCAGTACTTC,CASSKLAGDFYEQYF
-,-,TRBV4-2,TRBJ1-1,TGTGCCAGCAGCCAAGATGAGACAGGTTGGACTGAAGCTTTCTTT,CASSQDETGWTEAFF
-,TRBD2,TRBV5-1,TRBJ2-3,TGCGCCAGCGCACTCAGGGGTAGCGGGGGAGTCGGCACAGATACGCAGTATTTT,CASALRGSGGVGTDTQYF
-,TRBD2,TRBV3-1/TRBV3-2,TRBJ2-2,TGTGCCAGCAGCCAAGGGGGAGCGGGACCGAACACCGGGGAGCTGTTTTTT,CASSQGGAGPNTGELFF
-,TRBD1,TRBV28,TRBJ1-4,TGTGCCAGCAGTTTATTTGCAGGGACAGGGTTTAATGAAAAACTGTTTTTT,CASSLFAGTGFNEKLFF
once,TRBD2,TRBV10-2,TRBJ2-7,TGCGCCAGCAGACTAGCGGGGGGCTCCTACGAGCAGTACTTC,CASRLAGGSYEQYF
-,-,TRBV2,TRBJ2-7,TGTGCCAGCAGTGAAGGGGGATTGCTAGCAGGTGAGCAGTACTTC,CASSEGGLLAGEQYF
-,TRBD1,TRBV18,TRBJ1-2,TGTGCCAGCTCGCCCGACAGGGCCGGTAACTATGGCTACACCTTC,CASSPDRAGNYGYTF
-,-,TRBV11-2,TRBJ1-1,TGTGCCAGCAGCTTAGAGGTAGACTTCACTGAAGCTTTCTTT,CASSLEVDFTEAFF
-,-,TRBV2,TRBJ1-2,TGTGCCAGCAGGTGGCGGGCGCATGGCTACACCTTC,CASRWRAHGYTF
-,-,TRBV27,TRBJ1-2,TGTGCCAGCATTCCTTTTTTATACAGTAACTATGGCTACACCTTC,CASIPFLYSNYGYTF
-,-,TRBV6-1,TRBJ2-2,TGTGCCAGCAGTGACAGGGGCGGGGAGCTGTTTTTT,CASSDRGGELFF
-,TRBD2,TRBV7-9,TRBJ2-3,TGTGCCAGCAGCTCAATAGCGGGAGTTAGAGATACGCAGTATTTT,CASSSIAGVRDTQYF
-,TRBD2,TRBV29-1,TRBJ2-1,TGCAGCGTTGGACTAGCGGGGAGGAGCATAAATGAGCAGTTCTTC,CSVGLAGRSINEQFF
-,TRBD2,TRBV5-1,TRBJ2-3,TGCGCCAGCAGCTTCCGGGGACTAGGAACAGATACGCAGTATTTT,CASSFRGLGTDTQYF